The 18 T cell receptor beta chains below all came from one sample that was sequenced in a study of blood T cell repertoires in COVID-19. Some clones are missing from TCRdb's copy, which holds only in-frame ones; the method was immunoSEQ multiplex PCR. The repertoire holds 250,000 to 300,000 clones, with approximately 83% as singletons. The sequenced sample consisted of peripheral blood. The receptors here all came from a woman aged 70-85 years with acute or convalescent COVID-19.

There are a few counts of this clone. V gene TRBV5-5 combines with J gene TRBJ1-3; D perhaps matches TRBD1 (6 bases). V lost 4 bases and J lost 5, with 13 bases in between. This CDR3 is 14 amino acids long. Germline V gene lookup returns CDR1 SGHKS and CDR2 YYEKEE (reference sequence). The CDR3 nucleotides read TGTGCCAGCAGCAATGGACAGCGTAGAAACACCATATATTTT. Its translation is CASSNGQRRNTIYF.

The chain carries TRBV19 and TRBJ1-4, with no clear D. The ends were cut back, 6 bases at V and 0 bases at J, with 11 bases in the middle. CDR1 and CDR2 from the germline V gene are LNHDA and SQIVND (reference sequence). The CDR3 contains 15 residues. The CDR3 DNA sequence: TGTGCCAGTAGGGCGGGTAGGACAACTAATGAAAAACTGTTTTTT. Protein sequence: CASRAGRTTNEKLFF.

The chain is built from TRBV29-1 and TRBJ2-1, with 10 positions matching TRBD2. V trimming: 8 bases; J trimming: 7 bases; junction bases outside the gene matches: 14. The V gene's germline CDR1 is SQVTM and CDR2 ANQGSEA. This CDR3 spans 15 amino acids. The CDR3 sequence is CSSTLGTSASNEQFF. In DNA, the CDR3 is TGCAGCTCCACCCTCGGGACTAGCGCCTCAAATGAGCAGTTCTTC.

This clone was counted a single time. The gene calls are TRBV27 and TRBJ1-1; 7 nucleotides agree with TRBD1. The CDR3 length is 14 residues. CDR1 is MNHEY and CDR2 is SMNVEV in the germline V gene (reference sequence). V shed 5 bases, J shed 1 base, and the junction held 4 bases outside the gene matches. This CDR3 is CASSIRTGNTEAFF. The CDR3 bases are TGTGCCAGCAGTATCCGGACAGGGAACACTGAAGCTTTCTTT.

This clone was observed once. The gene calls are TRBV11-2 and TRBJ2-3; 7 positions agree with TRBD1. The CDR3 contains 15 residues. Germline assignment: CDR1 SGHAT and CDR2 FQNNGV. Trimming at V came to 4 bases and at J to 2 bases, leaving 6 bases not matched to a gene. This CDR3 reads CASSSGQLITDTQYF. As DNA, the CDR3 is TGTGCCAGCAGCTCGGGACAGTTAATCACAGATACGCAGTATTTT.

The J gene is TRBJ2-3, the V gene TRBV6-6; D not certain. The CDR3 contains 11 residues. CDR1 and CDR2 from the germline V gene are MNHNY and SVGAGI (reference sequence). Trimming took off 6 bases at V and 6 bases at J, with 7 bases between the two ends. In DNA, the CDR3 is TGTGCCAGCAGGGGCTTTGATACGCAGTATTTT. This encodes CASRGFDTQYF.

There are a few counts of this clone. This CDR3 reads CASSGTGRVKTQYF. DNA of the CDR3: TGTGCCAGTAGTGGGACCGGGAGGGTAAAGACCCAGTACTTC. The rearrangement joins TRBV19 to TRBJ2-5, with 8 bases that match TRBD2. The CDR3 consists of 14 residues. Germline CDR1 reads LNHDA; CDR2 reads SQIVND (reference sequence). V lost 5 bases and J lost 6; bases outside the gene matches: 8. Drawing the rest from reference TRBV19 and TRBJ2-5, the complete variable domain is DGGITQSPKYLFRKEGQNVTLSCEQNLNHDAMYWYRQDPGQGLRLIYYSQIVNDFQKGDIAEGYSVSREKKESFPLTVTSAQKNPTAFYLCASSGTGRVKTQYFGPGTRLLVL.

This clone showed up just once. V and J are TRBV9 and TRBJ1-1, with D possibly being TRBD1 (5 bases). CDR1 and CDR2 (germline): SGDLS, YYNGEE. V was shortened by 3 bases and J by 7 bases, with 16 bases between the two germline ends. CDR3 size: 14 residues. The CDR3 nucleotides are TGTGCCAGCAGCGGGGGCCTGGGTCAGAATGAAGCTTTCTTT. Amino acid sequence: CASSGGLGQNEAFF.

This clone was seen just once. V and J are TRBV5-6 and TRBJ1-4; D might be TRBD1 (6 bases). V gave up 4 bases and J gave up 0 bases, with 19 bases separating them. CDR1 and CDR2 (germline): SGHDT, YYEEEE. The CDR3 spans 18 residues. In nucleotides, the CDR3 is TGTGCCAGCAGCCGGGTCGGGGCAGGGGCGACAACTAATGAAAAACTGTTTTTT. Translating it yields CASSRVGAGATTNEKLFF.

This clone was seen once. In DNA, the CDR3 is TGTGCCAGCAGCCGTACAGTAACTAGTAATTCACCCCTCCACTTT. This codes for CASSRTVTSNSPLHF. The rearrangement uses TRBV6-5 and TRBJ1-6; D unclear. Germline V gene sequence: CDR1 MNHEY, CDR2 SVGAGI. Trimming removed 6 bases at V and 6 bases at J, with 15 bases between. This CDR3 has 15 residues.

Only a few counts were recorded for this clone. The rearrangement links TRBV5-1 to TRBJ1-2, with 9 nucleotides matching TRBD1. The CDR3 is 16 residues long. V dropped 2 bases and J dropped 4; count of bases not matched to a gene: 9. Germline CDR1 SGHRS, CDR2 YFSETQ. The CDR3 here is CASSFREVGQGYGYTF. As DNA, the CDR3 is TGCGCCAGCAGCTTTCGTGAGGTGGGACAGGGCTATGGCTACACCTTC.

The chain is built from TRBV2 and TRBJ2-3, with D possibly matching TRBD2 (5 bases). CDR1 SNHLY and CDR2 FYNNEI come from the germline V gene. This CDR3 is 15 amino acids long. V lost 4 bases to trimming and J lost 2 bases, with 13 bases between them. The CDR3 region is CASSGPGSHTDTQYF. In DNA form, the CDR3 reads TGTGCCAGCAGTGGGCCGGGGAGCCACACAGATACGCAGTATTTT.

The V gene is TRBV20-1, the J gene TRBJ2-5; 9 nucleotides align to TRBD2. CDR1 and CDR2 from the germline V gene are DFQATT and SNEGSKA (reference sequence). This CDR3 is built from 15 residues. The J segment lost 5 bases and the V segment lost 3 bases, leaving 10 bases of the junction unmatched. In DNA, the CDR3 is TGCAGTGCTAGTAGGGGGGGACTAGCCGCTGAGACCCAGTACTTC. Translation gives CSASRGGLAAETQYF.

The genes are TRBV2 and TRBJ1-6; TRBD1 aligns across 8 bases. J lost 7 bases, V lost 10 bases, and 3 bases had no gene match. Germline V CDR1 and CDR2: SNHLY, FYNNEI. The CDR3 is 12 amino acids. The CDR3 DNA sequence: TGTGCCAAAGGACAGGGCAATTCACCCCTCCACTTT. It translates to CAKGQGNSPLHF.

This chain connects TRBV30 to TRBJ1-1, with D tentatively TRBD1 (5 bases). V was cut by 6 bases and J by 3 bases, with 17 bases left in between. The germline V gene has CDR1 GTSNPN and CDR2 SVGIG (reference sequence). The CDR3 sequence is 14 residues long. CDR3 coding DNA: TGTGCCTGTCAAAGGGCAGGGATCGACACTGAAGCTTTCTTT. Protein product: CACQRAGIDTEAFF. Using reference TRBV30 and TRBJ1-1 for the parts outside the CDR3, the full variable domain is SQTIHQWPATLVQPVGSPLSLECTVEGTSNPNLYWYRQAAGRGLQLLFYSVGIGQISSEVPQNLSASRPQDRQFILSSKKLLLSDSGFYLCACQRAGIDTEAFFGQGTRLTVV.

The V and J genes are TRBV19 and TRBJ1-1; D gene ambiguous. CDR3 length: 15 residues. Germline CDR1 and CDR2: LNHDA and SQIVND (reference sequence). Trimming took off 7 bases at V and 0 bases at J, with 15 bases between the two ends. CDR3 region: CASNSPRSMNTEAFF. In DNA form, the CDR3 reads TGTGCCAGTAACTCCCCACGGAGCATGAACACTGAAGCTTTCTTT.

The genes are TRBV6-5 and TRBJ2-2; the match to TRBD1 covers 12 bases. The CDR3 sequence is 16 residues long. CDR1 is MNHEY and CDR2 is SVGAGI in the germline V gene. V trimming: 2 bases; J trimming: 6 bases; junction bases outside the gene matches: 4. CDR3 residues: CASSYPGQGAAGELFF. CDR3 DNA sequence: TGTGCCAGCAGTTACCCGGGACAGGGGGCCGCCGGGGAGCTGTTTTTT.

CDR3 nucleotides: TGTGCCAGCAGCTCGACAACGGCCAGCTCCTACGAGCAGTACTTC. It translates to CASSSTTASSYEQYF. This rearrangement joins TRBV5-4 to TRBJ2-7; D gene ambiguous. This CDR3 has 15 amino acids. Per the germline V gene, CDR1 is SGHNT and CDR2 is YYREEE (reference sequence). Trimming left V 3 bases short and J 0 bases short, with 13 bases between.